The rows below give T cell receptor beta chains drawn from one sample of a study of CXCR3-negative and CXCR3-positive naive CD8 T cells. Following a re-call of the 5' RACE reads, TCRdb has one entry per CDR3 protein and lacks DNA. The table for this sample gives about 56,000 distinct CDR3 sequences. The source material was memory CD8+ T cells from blood. These receptors originate from a human donor in good health. Some clones in this sample may be carry-over from other donors' samples. Both conserved end residues are part of each CDR3. Fields, in order: clone size, V gene, J gene, CDR3 protein. A row's size may be missing; if present it is once, few, many or a size class.

NA,TRBV21-1,TRBJ2-7,CASSVPSGADVYEQYF
NA,TRBV19,TRBJ2-1,CASSEGGPGEQFF
NA,TRBV7-9,TRBJ2-7,CASSHGDAPHEQYF
NA,TRBV5-1,TRBJ2-5,CASSPVGETQYF
NA,TRBV5-1,TRBJ2-1,CASSLRLAGGNNEQFF
NA,TRBV28,TRBJ2-7,CASSASDISYEQYF
NA,TRBV29-1,TRBJ1-1,CSVTGLDTEAFF
NA,TRBV5-1,TRBJ1-6,CASSWNGNSPLHF
NA,TRBV11-2,TRBJ2-1,CASSLGLGQGVYNEQFF
NA,TRBV20-1,TRBJ2-1,CSAGGTSGYNEQFF
NA,TRBV29-1,TRBJ1-3,CSVEKEGGYGNTIYF
NA,TRBV19,TRBJ2-1,CASSKLADYNEQFF
NA,TRBV6-5,TRBJ1-1,CASSSLMAGENTEAFF
NA,TRBV2,TRBJ1-2,CASNPGSAYGYTF
NA,TRBV12-3/TRBV12-4,TRBJ2-1,CASSYVGTLGEQFF
NA,TRBV18,TRBJ1-1,CASSPPRQGEGNTEAFF
NA,TRBV6-5,TRBJ2-4,CASSYEGRGHIQYF
NA,TRBV24-1,TRBJ2-5,CATSDPGTSETQYF
NA,TRBV25-1,TRBJ2-2,CASSEYLLAGNTGELFF
NA,TRBV6-2/TRBV6-3,TRBJ2-5,CASSYGIAGGQETQYF
NA,TRBV7-8,TRBJ2-7,CASSLALSRDRDYEQYF
NA,TRBV28,TRBJ1-1,CASRDPNTEAFF
NA,TRBV7-9,TRBJ2-7,CASSLSWRGVSGEQYF
NA,TRBV20-1,TRBJ2-1,CSASGGNSYNEQFF
NA,TRBV30,TRBJ2-1,CAGDRGPRNEQFF
medium-sized,TRBV29-1,TRBJ2-5,CSVEGANQETQYF
NA,TRBV29-1,TRBJ2-1,CSVAGTSAEQFF
NA,TRBV4-2,TRBJ2-7,CASSQAQDQGEGTYEQYF
NA,TRBV27,TRBJ2-5,CASSTRDEDQYF
NA,TRBV7-9,TRBJ2-7,CASSSPSGYEQYF
NA,TRBV15,TRBJ2-7,CATARGEGYEQYF
NA,TRBV7-9,TRBJ1-1,CASSHTGVNTEAFF
NA,TRBV6-2/TRBV6-3,TRBJ2-7,CASSWGMSYEQYF
NA,TRBV7-2,TRBJ2-1,CASSLIIGLPDEQFF
NA,TRBV4-3,TRBJ2-7,CASSQEGPTSLYEQYF
NA,TRBV20-1,TRBJ1-1,CSAAGGETEAFF
NA,TRBV29-1,TRBJ2-2,CSAHSGGMNTGELFF
NA,TRBV3-1,TRBJ2-7,CASSLRDGTYEQYF
NA,TRBV29-1,TRBJ2-7,CSVAGTGETYEQYF
NA,TRBV20-1,TRBJ2-1,CSASDRSSYNEQFF
NA,TRBV6-2/TRBV6-3,TRBJ2-1,CASSFGALGNEQFF
NA,TRBV20-1,TRBJ1-2,CSAFVTTNYGYTF